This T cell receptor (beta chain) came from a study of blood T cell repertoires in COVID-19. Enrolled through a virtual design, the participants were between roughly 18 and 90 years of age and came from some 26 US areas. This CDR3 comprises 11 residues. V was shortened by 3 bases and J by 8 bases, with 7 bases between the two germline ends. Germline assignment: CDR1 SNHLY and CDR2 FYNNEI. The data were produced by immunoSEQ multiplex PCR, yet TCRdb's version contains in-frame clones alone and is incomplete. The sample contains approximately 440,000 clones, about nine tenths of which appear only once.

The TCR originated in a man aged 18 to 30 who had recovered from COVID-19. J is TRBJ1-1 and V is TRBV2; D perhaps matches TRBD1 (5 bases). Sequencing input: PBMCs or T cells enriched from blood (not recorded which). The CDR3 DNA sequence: TGTGCCAGCAGTGAGCGGACAGAAGCTTTCTTT. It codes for CASSERTEAFF.